Each of the 32 T cell receptor beta chains below was sequenced from the same sample in a study of T cell clonality in common variable immunodeficiency. This table comes from immunoSEQ multiplex PCR, and its TCRdb copy is limited to in-frame clones, with some not included. The data show roughly 28,000 clones, with none appearing a single time. The sequenced material came from peripheral blood mononuclear cells. Receptor source: a person aged 18 to 70 in good health.

At least ten counts were recorded for this clone. The sequence runs out 3 residues before the end of the CDR3; the remainder is reconstructed from the germline J gene. The chain uses TRBV2 and TRBJ2-2; D is uncertain. Germline CDR1 reads SNHLY; CDR2 reads FYNNEI. The CDR3 extends over 13 amino acids. Between the trimmed V and J ends, which lost 4 bases and 7 bases, there was a span of 10 bases. CDR3 in amino acids: CASSVMPDGELFF. The sequenced CDR3 bases are TGTGCCAGCAGTGTAATGCCAGACGGGGAG. Supplemented by reference TRBV2 and TRBJ2-2, the full variable domain reads EPEVTQTPSHQVTQMGQEVILRCVPISNHLYFYWYRQILGQKVEFLVSFYNNEISEKSEIFDDQFSVERPDGSNFTLKIRSTKLEDSAMYFCASSVMPDGELFFGEGSRLTVL.

CDR3 DNA, as far as it was read: TGTGCCAGCAGCCCAAACGGACAGGGCGGAGAGACC. Translation gives CASSPNGQGGET. The full CDR3 sequence reads CASSPNGQGGETQYF. This chain connects TRBV7-9 to TRBJ2-5; 8 bases map to TRBD1. Coverage ceases 3 residues before the CDR3 finishes, and the germline J gene fills in the end. Per germline, CDR1 SEHNR and CDR2 FQNEAQ (reference sequence). This CDR3 has 15 amino acids. J gave up 4 bases and V 5 bases, and 9 bases lay outside the gene matches.

This clone was seen repeatedly, ten times or more. Read sequence stops 3 residues before the CDR3 end, and the germline J gene provides the missing end. The chain is built from TRBV18 and TRBJ1-5; D is possibly TRBD1 (6 bases). Germline V lookup: CDR1 KGHSH, CDR2 LQKENI. V was trimmed by 2 bases and J by 5 bases, leaving 16 bases between them. There are 16 residues in the CDR3. CDR3 DNA, as far as it was read: TGTGCCAGCTCACCAATGCAGGGGAGACCTTATCAGCCC. Its protein product is CASSPMQGRPYQP. In full, the CDR3 is CASSPMQGRPYQPQHF.

In this sample, this clone turned up a few times. The read ends 3 residues before the CDR3 terminus; that terminus is restored from the germline J gene. The chain carries TRBV19 and TRBJ2-2; D is possibly TRBD1 (5 bases). V was pared by 9 bases and J by 2 bases, with 13 bases between. The germline V gene encodes CDR1 LNHDA and CDR2 SQIVND (reference sequence). The CDR3 has 14 amino acids. The covered CDR3 bases are TGTGCCAGCGTCGGACAAACCAACACCGGGGAG. Protein sequence: CASVGQTNTGE. The full CDR3 reads CASVGQTNTGELFF. Full variable domain (outside the CDR3, taken from reference TRBV19 and TRBJ2-2): DGGITQSPKYLFRKEGQNVTLSCEQNLNHDAMYWYRQDPGQGLRLIYYSQIVNDFQKGDIAEGYSVSREKKESFPLTVTSAQKNPTAFYLCASVGQTNTGELFFGEGSRLTVL.

This clone was found many times. Read sequence stops 3 residues before the CDR3 end, and the germline J gene provides the missing end. J is TRBJ2-5 and V is TRBV10-3; TRBD1 aligns across 10 bases. Germline V CDR1 and CDR2: ENHRY, SYGVKD. CDR3 length equals 14 residues. V trimming: 10 bases; J trimming: 7 bases; junction bases outside the gene matches: 12. CDR3 in amino acids: CATRSGTGEVTQYF. CDR3 bases read: TGTGCCACGCGATCCGGGACAGGGGAAGTGACC.

In this sample, this clone turned up many times. The CDR3 end is not reached by the read, which stops 3 residues before it; the germline J gene fills it in. The chain carries TRBV12-3 or TRBV12-4 and TRBJ1-2; maybe TRBD1 (5 bases). The CDR3 contains 13 residues. Deletions cut 6 bases from V and 6 bases from J, with 14 bases between. Partial CDR3 DNA: TGTGCCAGCAGAGCACAGGAAAGGGATGGC. Its protein product is CASRAQERDG. The whole CDR3 is CASRAQERDGYTF.

This clone was observed at least ten times. The CDR3 is cut off 3 residues early in the read; its end comes from the germline J gene. This chain uses TRBV7-2 with TRBJ1-2; TRBD1 might be the D (5 bases). Germline lookup yields CDR1 SGHTA and CDR2 FQGNSA. The V end lost 5 bases, the J end lost 5 bases, and 18 bases lay between the germline ends. The CDR3 totals 15 residues. CDR3 protein: CASSPSGGGGYGYTF. The covered CDR3 bases are TGTGCCAGCAGCCCTAGTGGTGGGGGGGGATATGGC.

This clone was picked up many times. The read ends 3 residues before the CDR3 terminus; that terminus is restored from the germline J gene. The chain has TRBV10-3 and TRBJ1-5; TRBD1 aligns across 8 bases. The V and J ends lost 6 bases and 3 bases, in that order; junction bases with no gene match: 4. The CDR3 extends over 14 amino acids. Germline V CDR1 and CDR2: ENHRY, SYGVKD. The CDR3: CAISKGQDNQPQHF. The covered CDR3 bases are TGTGCCATCAGCAAGGGACAGGACAATCAGCCC.

With regard to this clone: The read halts 3 residues ahead of the CDR3 end, with the missing end drawn from the germline J gene. This chain links TRBV2 with TRBJ2-2; no reliable D call. CDR1 is SNHLY, CDR2 FYNNEI, per germline. CDR3 size: 14 residues. The CDR3 spells CASWYPQRNSPLFF. The DNA read from the CDR3 is TGTGCCAGCTGGTACCCCCAGCGCAATTCACCG.

This clone has a count of ten or more. The CDR3 extends 3 residues past the end of the read, so its final part is completed from the germline J gene. The gene calls are TRBV5-6 and TRBJ1-3; 7 bases are shared with TRBD1. Germline assignment: CDR1 SGHDT and CDR2 YYEEEE. V lost 4 bases and J lost 3; bases outside the gene matches: 4. The CDR3 is 14 residues long. CDR3 protein: CASSHDRVGNTIYF. The CDR3 bases that were read are TGTGCCAGCAGCCACGACAGGGTTGGAAACACC.

To note about this clone: From the germline J gene comes the end of the CDR3, since the read stops 3 residues before it. V and J are TRBV18 and TRBJ1-2; D is ambiguous. This CDR3 is built from 16 residues. In germline, CDR1 is KGHSH, CDR2 LQKENI. Between the trimmed V and J ends, which lost 5 bases and 5 bases, there was a span of 21 bases. CDR3: CASSSSGGSRAYGYTF. Partial CDR3 DNA: TGTGCCAGCTCATCATCCGGCGGGAGTAGGGCTTATGGC. The whole variable domain, remainder taken from reference TRBV18 and TRBJ1-2, is NAGVMQNPRHLVRRRGQEARLRCSPMKGHSHVYWYRQLPEEGLKFMVYLQKENIIDESGMPKERFSAEFPKEGPSILRIQQVVRGDSAAYFCASSSSGGSRAYGYTFGSGTRLTVV.

The sample holds many counts of this clone. Read coverage stops 3 residues before the CDR3 terminus; the germline J gene supplies the remainder. V is TRBV6-2 or TRBV6-3 and J is TRBJ1-1; TRBD1 agrees at 8 bases. The CDR3 runs to 15 residues. Germline V gene lookup returns CDR1 MNHEY and CDR2 SVGEGT. Germline trimming cut 6 bases from V and 5 bases from J; bases unmatched to any gene: 11. CDR3 bases read: TGTGCCAGCAGGGCATTGCAGGGGGCGAGGACTGAA. Residues: CASRALQGARTE. The full CDR3 sequence reads CASRALQGARTEAFF.

The table lists this clone with many counts. The read gets to within 3 residues of the CDR3 end, and the germline J gene fills in the rest. V gene TRBV20-1 combines with J gene TRBJ1-6; possible D gene TRBD1, 6 bases. This CDR3 comprises 13 residues. CDR1 is DFQATT, CDR2 SNEGSKA, per germline (reference sequence). The CDR3 DNA, read in part, is TGCAGTGCTTTGGCGGGACATACTCCGCCC. Amino acids: CSALAGHTPP. The CDR3 in its entirety is CSALAGHTPPLHF.

This clone was seen many times. Read coverage stops 3 residues before the CDR3 terminus; the germline J gene supplies the remainder. The chain links TRBV5-1 to TRBJ1-5, with TRBD1 matching 8 bases. The CDR3 sequence is 15 residues long. V lost 2 bases, J lost 2 bases, and 3 bases stayed unmatched. CDR1 SGHRS and CDR2 YFSETQ come from the germline V gene. The part of the CDR3 DNA that was read is TGCGCCAGCAGCTTAGCAGGGGGCGGCAATCAGCCC. Translation: CASSLAGGGNQP. The CDR3, in full, reads CASSLAGGGNQPQHF.

This clone was recorded at least ten times. The CDR3 end is not reached by the read, which stops 3 residues before it; the germline J gene fills it in. V usage is TRBV5-1 and J usage is TRBJ1-2; D perhaps matches TRBD1 (6 bases). Germline V CDR1 and CDR2: SGHRS, YFSETQ. V was shortened by 0 bases and J by 7 bases, with 10 bases between the two germline ends. The CDR3 runs to 13 residues. CDR3 loop: CASSLGGGRGYTF. The covered CDR3 bases are TGCGCCAGCAGCTTGGGAGGGGGTCGTGGC.

This clone was picked up many times. The CDR3 bases that were read are TGCGCCACAAAACAGGGGGCCGAAGATACG. Its translation: CATKQGAEDT. The CDR3 in full is CATKQGAEDTQYF. The chain has TRBV5-1 and TRBJ2-3, with TRBD1 matching over 9 bases. Read coverage stops 3 residues before the CDR3 terminus; the germline J gene supplies the remainder. The germline gives CDR1 SGHRS, CDR2 YFSETQ. The CDR3 is made up of 13 amino acids. V gave up 9 bases and J gave up 5 bases; unmatched junction bases: 7.

There are many counts of this clone. The read ends 3 residues before the CDR3 terminus; that terminus is restored from the germline J gene. The rearrangement joins TRBV6-1 to TRBJ2-7; a weak D match, TRBD2 (6 bases). The germline CDR1 and CDR2 sequences are MNHNS and SASEGT. With 4 bases removed from V and 6 bases from J, the gap between germline ends came to 19 bases. This CDR3 comprises 15 residues. The CDR3 here is CASSAPHVRRGEQYF. Partial CDR3 DNA: TGTGCCAGCAGTGCACCCCATGTAAGGCGGGGCGAG.

This clone was counted many times. The CDR3 extends 3 residues past the end of the read, so its final part is completed from the germline J gene. The rearrangement links TRBV20-1 to TRBJ2-3; 10 bases line up with TRBD2. Germline CDR1 is DFQATT and CDR2 is SNEGSKA (reference sequence). CDR3 size: 16 residues. The V and J ends lost 3 bases and 8 bases, in that order; junction bases with no gene match: 14. CDR3 bases read: TGCAGTGCTAGGATGTCTAGCGGGGGAAGAGCTGGTACG. This encodes CSARMSSGGRAGT. The complete CDR3 protein is CSARMSSGGRAGTQYF.

In the case of this clone: The CDR3 goes on 3 residues after the read ends, and that part is filled in from the germline J gene. V and J are TRBV6-2 or TRBV6-3 and TRBJ1-2; weak D call: TRBD1 (6 bases). CDR3 length: 12 amino acids. Per germline, CDR1 MNHEY and CDR2 SVGEGT. With 4 bases removed from V and 6 bases from J, the gap between germline ends came to 9 bases. CDR3 region: CASSWGQDGYTF. The CDR3 bases that were read are TGTGCCAGCAGTTGGGGGCAGGATGGC.

This clone showed up just a few times. Read data end 3 residues before the CDR3 end; the end is taken from the germline J gene. The same CDR3 arises from other DNA sequences in this sample as well. The chain has TRBV7-3 and TRBJ2-2, with D possibly TRBD2 on 6 matching bases. The germline V gene has CDR1 SGHTA and CDR2 FQGTGA. CDR3 length: 16 residues. V was pared by 2 bases and J by 1 base, with 11 bases between. CDR3 in amino acids: CASSLVAGQNTGELFF. The part of the CDR3 DNA that was read is TGTGCCAGCAGCTTAGTTGCGGGGCAGAACACCGGGGAG.

This clone was recorded at least ten times. The read terminates 3 residues before the CDR3 end, so the remaining end is supplied by the germline J gene. The chain joins TRBV20-1 to TRBJ2-7; TRBD1 aligns across 7 bases. The CDR3 spans 14 residues. The germline V gene has CDR1 DFQATT and CDR2 SNEGSKA (reference sequence). With V trimmed by 1 base and J by 6 bases, 9 bases remained unmatched. The CDR3 reads CSARGDRTRSEQYF. CDR3 bases read: TGCAGTGCTAGAGGGGACAGAACTCGCTCCGAG.

This clone was found a few times. The sequenced fragment ends 3 residues before the CDR3 boundary, so the rest is inferred from the germline J gene. The chain recombines TRBV6-2 or TRBV6-3 with TRBJ2-7, with TRBD2 matching over 10 bases. The CDR3 is made up of 15 amino acids. Germline lookup yields CDR1 MNHEY and CDR2 SVGEGT. Trimming took 5 bases from V and 2 from J; bases not matched to a gene: 6. The CDR3 reads CASSPAGGPTYEQYF. The sequenced part of the CDR3 DNA is TGTGCCAGCAGTCCAGCGGGGGGGCCAACCTACGAG.

The sample holds many counts of this clone. Read sequence stops 3 residues before the CDR3 end, and the germline J gene provides the missing end. The chain links TRBV13 to TRBJ2-7; D may be TRBD2 (5 bases). Trimming took 2 bases from V and 3 from J, leaving 8 bases between them. The CDR3 has 13 residues. Per the germline V gene, CDR1 is PRHDT and CDR2 is FYEKMQ (reference sequence). The CDR3 here is CASSLPGNYEQYF. Partial CDR3 DNA: TGTGCCAGCAGCTTACCGGGGAACTACGAG.

The CDR3 sequence is CASSPGQKLYGYTF. CDR3 DNA, as far as it was read: TGTGCCAGTAGTCCTGGACAGAAGCTCTATGGC. The rearrangement joins TRBV19 to TRBJ1-2, with D tentatively TRBD1 (6 bases). From the germline J gene comes the end of the CDR3, since the read stops 3 residues before it. V was pared by 5 bases and J by 4 bases, with 14 bases between. Germline lookup yields CDR1 LNHDA and CDR2 SQIVND (reference sequence). The CDR3 loop spans 14 amino acids. Full variable domain (remainder filled in from reference TRBV19 and TRBJ1-2): DGGITQSPKYLFRKEGQNVTLSCEQNLNHDAMYWYRQDPGQGLRLIYYSQIVNDFQKGDIAEGYSVSREKKESFPLTVTSAQKNPTAFYLCASSPGQKLYGYTFGSGTRLTVV.

Ten or more counts support this clone. CDR3: CASSPSLATENNEKLFF. The DNA read from the CDR3 is TGTGCCAGCTCACCAAGTCTGGCGACAGAAAATAATGAAAAA. The rearrangement joins TRBV18 to TRBJ1-4, with D tentatively TRBD1 (5 bases). Read data end 3 residues before the CDR3 end; the end is taken from the germline J gene. Germline V gene sequence: CDR1 KGHSH, CDR2 LQKENI. This CDR3 contains 17 residues. The V and J ends lost 2 bases and 4 bases respectively, with 17 bases between them.

This clone came up many times. Coverage ceases 3 residues before the CDR3 finishes, and the germline J gene fills in the end. The chain joins TRBV29-1 to TRBJ2-7, with 10 bases lining up with TRBD1. The V gene's germline CDR1 is SQVTM and CDR2 ANQGSEA. J was trimmed by 3 bases and V by 6 bases; bases with no gene match: 5. The CDR3 contains 13 residues. Incomplete CDR3 DNA: TGCAGCGTGGCCTGGGACAGGGGCTACGAG. This gives the protein CSVAWDRGYE. Given in full, the CDR3 is CSVAWDRGYEQYF.

This clone has a count of ten or more. Other DNA variants within this sample encode the same CDR3. The part of the CDR3 DNA that was read is TGTGCCAGCAGCTTGAGGTCGGGGGAGACC. Encoded protein: CASSLRSGET. The whole CDR3 region reads CASSLRSGETQYF. The chain combines TRBV5-6 with TRBJ2-5; perhaps TRBD2 as D (5 bases). The read stops 3 residues short of the end of the CDR3; the missing end is completed from the germline J gene. From germline, CDR1 is SGHDT and CDR2 YYEEEE. V shed 1 base and J shed 5 bases, with 9 bases lying between them. The CDR3 contains 13 residues.

Ten or more counts support this clone. The CDR3 extends 3 residues past the end of the read, so its final part is completed from the germline J gene. V and J are TRBV7-2 and TRBJ2-7; possibly TRBD2 for D (6 bases). CDR3 length equals 15 residues. V was shortened by 1 base and J by 2 bases, with 12 bases between the two germline ends. Germline CDR1 is SGHTA and CDR2 is FQGNSA. The part of the CDR3 DNA that was read is TGTGCCAGCAGCTTAGGGGTAGCGGCACCCTACGAG. Its translation is CASSLGVAAPYE. The complete CDR3 protein is CASSLGVAAPYEQYF.

This clone was found many times. Read coverage stops 3 residues before the CDR3 terminus; the germline J gene supplies the remainder. V usage is TRBV4-1 and J usage is TRBJ2-7, with 7 bases lining up with TRBD1. Trimming cost V 1 base and J 0 bases; bases outside gene matches: 3. Germline V gene sequence: CDR1 MGHRA, CDR2 YSYEKL. The CDR3 is 15 amino acids. The CDR3 DNA, read in part, is TGCGCCAGCAGCCAAGCGGGACAGCTCTCCTACGAG. Its translation is CASSQAGQLSYE. Given in full, the CDR3 is CASSQAGQLSYEQYF.

This clone was detected ten times or more. The CDR3 is cut off 3 residues early in the read; its end comes from the germline J gene. The chain joins TRBV5-5 to TRBJ2-5, with 11 bases lining up with TRBD2. Germline V CDR1 and CDR2: SGHKS, YYEKEE (reference sequence). This CDR3 contains 15 residues. V gave up 1 base and J gave up 2 bases; unmatched junction bases: 1. Here the CDR3 reads CASSLRTSGQETQYF. The sequenced part of the CDR3 DNA is TGTGCCAGCAGCTTGCGGACTAGCGGGCAAGAGACC. The complete variable domain, with remaining parts taken from reference TRBV5-5 and TRBJ2-5, reads DAGVTQSPTHLIKTRGQQVTLRCSPISGHKSVSWYQQVLGQGPQFIFQYYEKEERGRGNFPDRFSARQFPNYSSELNVNALLLGDSALYLCASSLRTSGQETQYFGPGTRLLVL.

This clone was recorded at least ten times. The DNA ends 3 residues before the CDR3 does, and the rest of the CDR3 is filled in from the germline J gene. This chain uses TRBV12-5 with TRBJ2-2, with D possibly matching TRBD1 (6 bases). V lost 7 bases and J 1 base, leaving 13 bases between the germline ends. The CDR3 has 15 amino acids. The germline V gene has CDR1 LGHNT and CDR2 FRNRAP. Incomplete CDR3 DNA: TGTGCTAGTGCCGACAGGTCACTGAACACCGGGGAG. This sequence encodes CASADRSLNTGE. The CDR3 reads in full as CASADRSLNTGELFF.

This clone came up many times. The CDR3 protein is CASEGTGELFF. Incomplete CDR3 DNA: TGTGCCAGTGAGGGTACCGGGGAG. The chain has TRBV19 and TRBJ2-2; D may be TRBD2 (5 bases). The read stops 3 residues short of the end of the CDR3; the missing end is completed from the germline J gene. The CDR3 loop spans 11 amino acids. Trimming pared 8 bases from V and 5 bases from J, leaving 6 bases between. Looked up from germline, CDR1 is LNHDA and CDR2 is SQIVND (reference sequence).